The entry below describes one T cell receptor beta chain. Its cognate antigen is unknown. The sample belongs to a study of circulating and synovial CD4+ cells in juvenile arthritis. Study-wide findings and caveats: Circulating pathogenic-like lymphocytes shared a substantially higher fraction of CDR3 sequences with synovium than bulk blood. Some such blood samples were as oligoclonal as synovium. Deeper sequencing increased measured overlap with synovial clonotypes. CPL and bulk CD4 samples differed at least tenfold in T cell genomes.

TCRdb's table, derived via immunoSEQ multiplex PCR, lists solely in-frame clones and lacks some. The sample carries 30,000 or so clones, about 95% recorded once. The receptor was derived from a human donor with juvenile idiopathic arthritis. Sequencing was done on a sample of CD4+ T cells from blood.

The CDR3 DNA is TGTGCCAGCAGCCATGCAAGTGGGAGCGAGCAGTACTTC. The encoded protein is CASSHASGSEQYF. The chain is built from TRBV14 and TRBJ2-7; a weak D match, TRBD2 (5 bases). This CDR3 contains 13 residues. Germline V gene lookup returns CDR1 SGHDN and CDR2 FVKESK. Trimming shortened V by 3 bases and J by 6 bases, and 12 bases separated the two germline ends.